These 28 T cell receptor beta chains were sequenced from one sample in a study of glioma-infiltrating T cells after dendritic cell vaccination (dated by TCRdb to between 2015 and 2016). Library construction relied on the immunoSEQ multiplex PCR assay. In its TCRdb copy, this immuneACCESS table keeps in-frame sequences only and misses some clones. Where compared with another copy, unresolved V genes explain less than half of these, and the others have no known cause. For this sample there are 70,000 to 90,000 clones; roughly four fifths appear just once. The top ten constitute less than 8% of the sample. The sample's time point label is to be understood as: after dendritic cell vaccination, including at tumor progression/relapse. The sample here was blood, taken after dendritic cell vaccination. Receptors originate from a human donor with glioblastoma.

This sequence joins TRBV5-1 and TRBJ1-6; 7 bases are shared with TRBD1. The CDR3 sequence is 14 residues long. With V trimmed by 3 bases and J by 7 bases, 4 bases remained unmatched. CDR1 is SGHRS and CDR2 is YFSETQ in the germline V gene. CDR3 bases: TGCGCCAGCAGCTCCGGACAGGAGAATTCACCCCTCCACTTT. It encodes CASSSGQENSPLHF.

The chain recombines TRBV28 with TRBJ2-1, with D maybe TRBD2 (7 bases). The CDR3 is 15 amino acids. CDR1 and CDR2 from the germline V gene are MDHEN and SYDVKM. Trimming stripped 5 bases from V and 8 bases from J, with 19 bases between. This CDR3 is CASSPPVGGPDEQFF. Written as DNA, the CDR3 is TGTGCCAGCAGTCCCCCGGTGGGGGGGCCAGATGAGCAGTTCTTC. Full variable domain (rest looked up from reference TRBV28 and TRBJ2-1): DVKVTQSSRYLVKRTGEKVFLECVQDMDHENMFWYRQDPGLGLRLIYFSYDVKMKEKGDIPEGYSVSREKKERFSLILESASTNQTSMYLCASSPPVGGPDEQFFGPGTRLTVL.

The V gene is TRBV7-9, the J gene TRBJ1-6; 9 bases agree with TRBD1. The length of the CDR3 is 15 residues. CDR1 and CDR2 (germline): SEHNR, FQNEAQ (reference sequence). V shed 0 bases, J shed 10 bases, and the junction held 4 bases outside the gene matches. CDR3 sequence: CASSLAGTGYSPLHF. The CDR3 DNA reads as TGTGCCAGCAGCTTAGCGGGGACAGGGTACTCACCCCTCCACTTT.

The rearrangement uses TRBV5-1 and TRBJ1-6; D remains unclear. V shed 3 bases and J shed 9 bases, with 7 bases lying between them. The germline gives CDR1 SGHRS, CDR2 YFSETQ. The CDR3 loop spans 12 amino acids. DNA of the CDR3: TGCGCCAGCAGCTCTGGGAGTTCACCCCTCCACTTT. The encoded protein is CASSSGSSPLHF. Combining the CDR3 with reference TRBV5-1 and TRBJ1-6 gives the whole variable domain KAGVTQTPRYLIKTRGQQVTLSCSPISGHRSVSWYQQTPGQGLQFLFEYFSETQRNKGNFPGRFSGRQFSNSRSEMNVSTLELGDSALYLCASSSGSSPLHFGNGTRLTVT.

V and J are TRBV6-6 and TRBJ1-1; TRBD1 might be the D (6 bases). CDR1 and CDR2 (germline): MNHNY, SVGAGI (reference sequence). V gave up 5 bases and J gave up 3 bases, with 13 bases separating them. The CDR3 extends over 14 amino acids. The CDR3 bases are TGTGCCAGCAGTAACCGACAGGCCCACACTGAAGCTTTCTTT. Translation: CASSNRQAHTEAFF.

The chain combines TRBV19 with TRBJ1-4; 12 bases are shared with TRBD1. The CDR3 is made up of 16 amino acids. Germline CDR1 reads LNHDA; CDR2 reads SQIVND (reference sequence). V trimming: 5 bases; J trimming: 7 bases; junction bases outside the gene matches: 8. The CDR3 protein is CASSSGQGALGEKLFF. The CDR3 DNA sequence: TGTGCCAGTAGTTCGGGACAGGGGGCACTCGGTGAAAAACTGTTTTTT.

The chain combines TRBV5-6 with TRBJ1-2, with a weak D call TRBD1 (6 bases). With 3 bases removed from V and 0 bases from J, the gap between germline ends came to 12 bases. The germline V gene has CDR1 SGHDT and CDR2 YYEEEE. The CDR3 is 15 amino acids. In nucleotides, the CDR3 is TGTGCCAGCAGCTCCCAACAGGGAACTAACTATGGCTACACCTTC. It encodes CASSSQQGTNYGYTF.

This clone was seen only once. The chain has TRBV4-1 and TRBJ2-2, with 8 bases aligning to TRBD2. The CDR3 loop spans 18 amino acids. V shed 0 bases and J 0 bases; nucleotides not matched to a gene: 6. The germline V gene has CDR1 MGHRA and CDR2 YSYEKL. This chain's CDR3 is CASSQDQRGSANTGELFF. CDR3 DNA sequence: TGCGCCAGCAGCCAAGATCAGCGGGGGTCGGCGAACACCGGGGAGCTGTTTTTT.

The V gene is TRBV6-1, the J gene TRBJ2-1; tentative D call: TRBD1 (6 bases). Trimming cost V 6 bases and J 8 bases, with 14 bases left between them. Germline V gives CDR1 MNHNS, CDR2 SASEGT. The CDR3 extends over 13 amino acids. The CDR3 DNA reads TGTGCCAGCAGGATGACAGGAAGGGATGAGCAGTTCTTC. This codes for CASRMTGRDEQFF.

A single count supports this clone. The V gene is TRBV7-6, the J gene TRBJ2-7; tentative D call: TRBD1 (5 bases). CDR1 is SGHVS and CDR2 is FNYEAQ in the germline V gene. The V gene lost 5 bases and the J gene lost 0 bases, with 14 bases spanning the gap. The CDR3 loop spans 15 amino acids. The chain's CDR3 is CASSPGSQGSYEQYF. Written as DNA, the CDR3 is TGTGCCAGCAGCCCCGGGTCCCAGGGCTCCTACGAGCAGTACTTC.

This chain links TRBV7-2 with TRBJ2-7; 8 bases agree with TRBD2. Germline CDR1 is SGHTA and CDR2 is FQGNSA. This CDR3 spans 17 amino acids. V dropped 0 bases and J dropped 2; count of bases not matched to a gene: 9. The CDR3 region is CASSLAPLGAGAYEQYF. The CDR3 region has the DNA TGTGCCAGCAGCTTAGCTCCTCTAGGAGCGGGGGCCTACGAGCAGTACTTC.

This clone has more than one count but fewer than ten. The V call is TRBV6-1, the J call TRBJ1-5, with 10 nucleotides matching TRBD1. Germline assignment: CDR1 MNHNS and CDR2 SASEGT. V gave up 9 bases and J gave up 4 bases; unmatched junction bases: 3. The CDR3 runs 13 residues. CDR3: CASTDRGNQPQHF. As DNA, the CDR3 is TGTGCCAGTACGGACAGGGGGAATCAGCCCCAGCATTTT.

The chain recombines TRBV7-2 with TRBJ1-2; D perhaps matches TRBD1 (6 bases). V lost 6 bases and J lost 4, with 15 bases in between. The germline V gene encodes CDR1 SGHTA and CDR2 FQGNSA. This CDR3 is 14 amino acids long. The CDR3 DNA reads as TGTGCCAGCAGTTCCGTACAGGGAAGCTATGGCTACACCTTC. Protein product: CASSSVQGSYGYTF. Based on the CDR3 plus reference TRBV7-2 and TRBJ1-2, the full variable domain is GAGVSQSPSNKVTEKGKDVELRCDPISGHTALYWYRQSLGQGLEFLIYFQGNSAPDKSGLPSDRFSAERTGGSVSTLTIQRTQQEDSAVYLCASSSVQGSYGYTFGSGTRLTVV.

This clone was seen a handful of times. The chain joins TRBV6-1 to TRBJ2-5; TRBD1 matches 8 bases. This CDR3 has 13 residues. V lost 4 bases and J lost 2; bases outside the gene matches: 0. Germline CDR1 reads MNHNS; CDR2 reads SASEGT. CDR3 nucleotide sequence: TGTGCCAGCAGTGGGACAGGGCAAGAGACCCAGTACTTC. As protein: CASSGTGQETQYF.

J is TRBJ2-7 and V is TRBV29-1, with D unclear. Trimming took 2 bases from V and 5 from J, leaving 13 bases between them. The germline V gene has CDR1 SQVTM and CDR2 ANQGSEA. The CDR3 consists of 13 residues. Written as DNA, the CDR3 is TGCAGCGTTGAATCTCGTCAAAGAGACGAGCAGTACTTC. Translating gives CSVESRQRDEQYF.

The V call is TRBV10-3, the J call TRBJ1-2, with D perhaps TRBD1 (6 bases). Per the germline V gene, CDR1 is ENHRY and CDR2 is SYGVKD. This CDR3 is 12 amino acids long. V was shortened by 7 bases and J by 6 bases, with 12 bases between the two germline ends. The CDR3 DNA reads TGTGCCATCAAGGCGGGGGCGAATGGCTACACCTTC. Its protein product is CAIKAGANGYTF.

This clone came up a few times. This chain uses TRBV19 with TRBJ2-5; the D gene is possibly TRBD2 (6 bases). This CDR3 has 13 residues. V lost 6 bases to trimming and J lost 6 bases, with 14 bases between them. Germline V gene lookup returns CDR1 LNHDA and CDR2 SQIVND (reference sequence). The CDR3 here is CASSPEGRKTQYF. CDR3 DNA sequence: TGTGCCAGTAGCCCGGAGGGGAGAAAGACCCAGTACTTC.

This clone was found a few times. The chain joins TRBV27 to TRBJ1-6, with TRBD1 matching 9 bases. J gave up 7 bases and V 5 bases, and 3 bases lay outside the gene matches. The germline V gene has CDR1 MNHEY and CDR2 SMNVEV (reference sequence). This CDR3 has 14 amino acids. The CDR3 DNA sequence: TGTGCCAGCAGTCGACAGGGGGGGAATTCACCCCTCCACTTT. This sequence encodes CASSRQGGNSPLHF.

The gene calls are TRBV18 and TRBJ2-7, with TRBD2 matching 8 bases. The CDR3 spans 17 residues. The V and J ends lost 3 bases and 5 bases, in that order; junction bases with no gene match: 15. Germline V CDR1 and CDR2: KGHSH, LQKENI. CDR3 residues: CASSPYRFDGGAHEQYF. Written as DNA, the CDR3 is TGTGCCAGCTCACCCTACCGATTTGACGGGGGGGCCCACGAGCAGTACTTC.

This rearrangement joins TRBV4-1 to TRBJ1-2, with 9 bases fitting TRBD1. V shed 3 bases, J shed 3 bases, and the junction held 8 bases outside the gene matches. Germline CDR1 MGHRA, CDR2 YSYEKL. The length of the CDR3 is 16 residues. The DNA for the CDR3 is TGCGCCAGCAGCCAGGCGGGACAGGGATTGGACTATGGCTACACCTTC. Its protein is CASSQAGQGLDYGYTF.

This clone was detected ten times or more. This sample also contains other DNA sequences that code for the same CDR3. The chain employs TRBV6-5 and TRBJ1-2, with 7 bases fitting TRBD1. The CDR3 consists of 16 residues. The V and J ends lost 2 bases and 2 bases, in that order; junction bases with no gene match: 8. Germline V gene lookup returns CDR1 MNHEY and CDR2 SVGAGI. The CDR3 DNA sequence: TGTGCCAGCAGTTACGTACGGACAGGCGGAAACTATGGCTACACCTTC. This encodes CASSYVRTGGNYGYTF.

The genes are TRBV7-2 and TRBJ2-7; TRBD2 matches at 12 bases. V lost 4 bases to trimming and J lost 9 bases; unmatched junction nucleotides: 10. Per germline, CDR1 SGHTA and CDR2 FQGNSA. The CDR3 has 15 residues. CDR3 region: CASSSTSGGRVVQYF. The CDR3 DNA follows: TGTGCCAGCAGCTCAACTAGCGGGGGGAGGGTGGTGCAGTACTTC. The whole variable domain, remainder taken from reference TRBV7-2 and TRBJ2-7, is GAGVSQSPSNKVTEKGKDVELRCDPISGHTALYWYRQSLGQGLEFLIYFQGNSAPDKSGLPSDRFSAERTGGSVSTLTIQRTQQEDSAVYLCASSSTSGGRVVQYFGPGTRLTVT.

As DNA, the CDR3 is TGTGCCAGTAGTATCCGGGACAGGGGTGCAGATACGCAGTATTTT. This translates into CASSIRDRGADTQYF. V and J are TRBV19 and TRBJ2-3, with 10 bases identical to TRBD1. In germline, CDR1 is LNHDA, CDR2 SQIVND (reference sequence). Trimming took 3 bases from V and 4 from J; bases not matched to a gene: 4. This CDR3 has 15 amino acids.

The V call is TRBV6-5, the J call TRBJ1-1; D not resolved. There are 13 residues in the CDR3. Trimming removed 8 bases from V and 6 bases from J, with 16 bases in between. Germline V gene sequence: CDR1 MNHEY, CDR2 SVGAGI. CDR3 bases: TGTGCCAGCGTAGGAGAGGGAAGCGCTGAAGCTTTCTTT. Its protein is CASVGEGSAEAFF.

The rearrangement uses TRBV4-1 and TRBJ2-3, with 8 bases identical to TRBD2. J gave up 4 bases and V 4 bases, and 25 bases lay outside the gene matches. Germline lookup yields CDR1 MGHRA and CDR2 YSYEKL. The CDR3 loop spans 21 amino acids. In nucleotides, the CDR3 is TGCGCCAGCAGCCCATACGGCCTTGAGAGCCTTCGGGGGGGCTGGTCAGATACGCAGTATTTT. Residues: CASSPYGLESLRGGWSDTQYF.

The chain uses TRBV7-7 and TRBJ2-2; D gene uncertain. V lost 0 bases and J 1 base, leaving 3 bases between the germline ends. This CDR3 is built from 14 residues. Germline V gives CDR1 SSHAT, CDR2 FNYEAQ (reference sequence). The CDR3 sequence: CASSLARNTGELFF. In nucleotides, the CDR3 is TGTGCCAGCAGCTTAGCCAGGAACACCGGGGAGCTGTTTTTT. The complete variable domain, with remaining parts taken from reference TRBV7-7 and TRBJ2-2, reads GAGVSQSPRYKVTKRGQDVTLRCDPISSHATLYWYQQALGQGPEFLTYFNYEAQPDKSGLPSDRFSAERPEGSISTLTIQRTEQRDSAMYRCASSLARNTGELFFGEGSRLTVL.

The V and J genes are TRBV5-1 and TRBJ2-7; 8 bases agree with TRBD2. The CDR3 sequence is 16 residues long. V trimming: 3 bases; J trimming: 7 bases; junction bases outside the gene matches: 15. Germline CDR1 and CDR2: SGHRS and YFSETQ. In DNA, the CDR3 is TGCGCCAGCAGCTCGCTAATAGCGGGGACCCCTCATGAGCAGTACTTC. This translates into CASSSLIAGTPHEQYF.

J is TRBJ1-1 and V is TRBV6-1; TRBD1 matches at 9 bases. With V trimmed by 10 bases and J by 0 bases, 6 bases remained unmatched. The CDR3 is 14 residues long. CDR1 and CDR2 from the germline V gene are MNHNS and SASEGT. CDR3 residues: CATRTGEMNTEAFF. Here the CDR3 DNA reads TGTGCCACCCGGACAGGGGAGATGAACACTGAAGCTTTCTTT.